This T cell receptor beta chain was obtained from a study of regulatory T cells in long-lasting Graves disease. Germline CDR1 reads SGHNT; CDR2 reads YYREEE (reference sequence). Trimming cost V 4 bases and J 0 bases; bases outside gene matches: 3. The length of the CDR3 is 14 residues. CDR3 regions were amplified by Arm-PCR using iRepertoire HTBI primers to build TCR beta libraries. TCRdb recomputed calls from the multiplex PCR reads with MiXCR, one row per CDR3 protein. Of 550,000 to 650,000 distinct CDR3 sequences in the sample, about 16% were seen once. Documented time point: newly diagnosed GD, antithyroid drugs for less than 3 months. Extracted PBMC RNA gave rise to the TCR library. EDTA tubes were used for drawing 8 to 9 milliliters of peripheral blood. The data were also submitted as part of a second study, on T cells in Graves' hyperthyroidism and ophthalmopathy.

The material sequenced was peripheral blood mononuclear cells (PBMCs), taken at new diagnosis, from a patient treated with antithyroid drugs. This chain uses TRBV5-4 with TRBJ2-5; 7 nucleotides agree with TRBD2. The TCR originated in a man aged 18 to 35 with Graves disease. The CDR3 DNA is TGTGCCAGCAGCGCAGCGGGGAACCAAGAGACCCAGTACTTC. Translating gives CASSAAGNQETQYF.